This TCR beta chain was recorded in a study of graft-versus-host responses after intestinal transplantation. About the study: All recipients were transplanted with multivisceral, liver-intestinal, or isolated intestinal grafts. All of the recipients had induction that used anti-thymocyte globulin, then tacrolimus and steroids for about 3 years.

TCRdb's copy holds only in-frame clones and misses some; the assay was immunoSEQ multiplex PCR. The sample records 90,000 to 120,000 clones, roughly 89% being singletons. To note about this clone: Its target is not known.

Study-wide points: Early HvG declines after transplant were associated with peak circulating GvH clone levels. Recipient-marrow GvH clones were detected, some having first appeared in ileum or blood.

The input for sequencing was unstimulated CD4+ T cells sorted from spleen or lymph node cells, taken before transplant. This clonotype was sampled from a human donor who was the organ donor for an intestinal transplant.

CDR3 DNA sequence: TGTGCCAGCAGATCCGGGACAAGCGAAGCGGATGAGCAGTTCTTC. Amino acids: CASRSGTSEADEQFF. The chain employs TRBV19 and TRBJ2-1; TRBD1 might be the D (6 bases). The CDR3 contains 15 residues. Germline loops: CDR1 LNHDA, CDR2 SQIVND (reference sequence). V lost 9 bases and J 8 bases, leaving 23 bases between the germline ends.